Following are 9 T cell receptor beta chains from one sample sequenced in a study of blood T cell repertoires in COVID-19. Sequencing was performed with immunoSEQ multiplex PCR; in TCRdb, only in-frame clones are kept and a portion is missing. The table includes about 230,000 clones, more than 65% detected once. Sample: peripheral blood. All receptors come from a man between 35 and 55 years old who had recovered from COVID-19.

V and J are TRBV6-4 and TRBJ2-5; 8 bases line up with TRBD1. The CDR3 has 13 amino acids. The junction had 6 bases not matched to a gene; V was cut back by 8 bases and J by 4 bases. Germline V gene sequence: CDR1 MRHNA, CDR2 SNTAGT. The CDR3 DNA is TGTGCCAGCGCCATCGGACAGGGAGAGACCCAGTACTTC. This sequence encodes CASAIGQGETQYF.

This clone was observed a single time. V usage is TRBV6-2 or TRBV6-3 and J usage is TRBJ2-3; D might be TRBD2 (6 bases). From germline, CDR1 is MNHEY and CDR2 SVGEGT. V was cut by 2 bases and J by 4 bases, with 7 bases left in between. The CDR3 length is 13 residues. The CDR3, as DNA: TGTGCCAGCAGTTACGGAGGGGCAGATACGCAGTATTTT. As protein: CASSYGGADTQYF.

The CDR3 region has the DNA TGTGCCAGCACGCCTGGAGTAAGCGGAAACACCATATATTTT. It translates to CASTPGVSGNTIYF. This rearrangement joins TRBV18 to TRBJ1-3; D gene unclear. Trimming pared 8 bases from V and 4 bases from J, leaving 15 bases between. CDR1 KGHSH and CDR2 LQKENI come from the germline V gene. The CDR3 runs to 14 residues.

This chain joins TRBV10-3 and TRBJ2-1; D perhaps matches TRBD1 (6 bases). The CDR3 loop spans 13 amino acids. Germline values: CDR1 ENHRY, CDR2 SYGVKD. V lost 8 bases and J lost 10, with 18 bases in between. The CDR3 region is CAIGRDTWGEQFF. For the CDR3, the DNA is TGTGCCATCGGCAGGGACACTTGGGGAGAGCAGTTCTTC.

CDR3 sequence: CASTNLNGNTIYF. CDR3 sequence (DNA): TGTGCCAGCACCAACCTAAATGGAAACACCATATATTTT. The rearrangement joins TRBV6-5 to TRBJ1-3; D remains unclear. Per the germline V gene, CDR1 is MNHEY and CDR2 is SVGAGI. Trimming removed 7 bases at V and 3 bases at J, with 10 bases between. This CDR3 comprises 13 residues.

This chain links TRBV9 with TRBJ1-2; 8 bases match TRBD1. The CDR3 is made up of 16 amino acids. Germline V gene sequence: CDR1 SGDLS, CDR2 YYNGEE. V lost 4 bases and J lost 4; bases outside the gene matches: 12. The CDR3 loop is CASSPTDRGHGYGYTF. In DNA form, the CDR3 reads TGTGCCAGCAGCCCCACCGACAGGGGTCATGGCTATGGCTACACCTTC.

This clone was recorded only once. The chain has TRBV29-1 and TRBJ2-1; 7 nucleotides match TRBD2. This CDR3 is built from 14 residues. The ends lost 3 bases at V and 6 bases at J; junction bases unmatched: 8. Germline CDR1 SQVTM, CDR2 ANQGSEA. For the CDR3, the DNA is TGCAGCGTTGACGAAGCGGGAAGGCCCAATGAGCAGTTCTTC. Its translation is CSVDEAGRPNEQFF.

This chain joins TRBV18 and TRBJ2-7; tentatively, D is TRBD1 (6 bases). CDR1 is KGHSH and CDR2 is LQKENI in the germline V gene. The CDR3 runs to 16 residues. The ends were cut back, 4 bases at V and 2 bases at J, with 18 bases in the middle. DNA of the CDR3: TGTGCCAGCTCACGGAACCCTCCCCGGGACACCTACGAGCAGTACTTC. Amino acids: CASSRNPPRDTYEQYF.

The genes are TRBV11-2 and TRBJ2-7; D possibly corresponds to TRBD1 (6 bases). This CDR3 has 16 residues. V lost 5 bases to trimming and J lost 1 base, with 18 bases between them. The germline CDR1 and CDR2 sequences are SGHAT and FQNNGV. The CDR3 reads CASSIIRTESSYEQYF. DNA of the CDR3: TGTGCCAGCAGCATAATCCGGACAGAATCATCCTACGAGCAGTACTTC.